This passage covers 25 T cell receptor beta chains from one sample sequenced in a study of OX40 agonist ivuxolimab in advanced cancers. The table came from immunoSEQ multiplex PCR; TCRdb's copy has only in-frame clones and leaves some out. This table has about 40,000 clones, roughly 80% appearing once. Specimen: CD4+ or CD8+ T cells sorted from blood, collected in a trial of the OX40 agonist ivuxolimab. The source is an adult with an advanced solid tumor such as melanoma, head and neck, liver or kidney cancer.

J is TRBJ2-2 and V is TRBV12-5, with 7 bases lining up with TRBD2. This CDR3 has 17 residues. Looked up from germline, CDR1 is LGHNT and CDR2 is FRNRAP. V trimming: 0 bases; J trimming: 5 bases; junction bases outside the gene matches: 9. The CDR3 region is CASGLVLGTTGTGELFF. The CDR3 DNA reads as TGTGCTAGTGGTTTGGTACTCGGGACTACCGGGACCGGGGAGCTGTTTTTT.

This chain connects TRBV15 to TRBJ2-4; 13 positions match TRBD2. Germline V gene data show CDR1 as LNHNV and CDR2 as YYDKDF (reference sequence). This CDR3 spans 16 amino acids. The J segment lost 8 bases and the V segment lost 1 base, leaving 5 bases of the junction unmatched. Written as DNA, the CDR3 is TGTGCCACCAGCAGAGGGACTAGCGGGAGTCTAGACATTCAGTACTTC. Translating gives CATSRGTSGSLDIQYF.

In nucleotides, the CDR3 is TGTGCCTGGGCGACTAGCGGGGGCCGGGAGCTGTTTTTT. Protein product: CAWATSGGRELFF. The chain is built from TRBV30 and TRBJ2-2; 12 nucleotides agree with TRBD2. Per the germline V gene, CDR1 is GTSNPN and CDR2 is SVGIG (reference sequence). V was clipped by 5 bases and J by 9 bases; unmatched bases: 4. This CDR3 is 13 amino acids long. The entire variable domain, with the rest obtained from reference TRBV30 and TRBJ2-2, is as follows: SQTIHQWPATLVQPVGSPLSLECTVEGTSNPNLYWYRQAAGRGLQLLFYSVGIGQISSEVPQNLSASRPQDRQFILSSKKLLLSDSGFYLCAWATSGGRELFFGEGSRLTVL.

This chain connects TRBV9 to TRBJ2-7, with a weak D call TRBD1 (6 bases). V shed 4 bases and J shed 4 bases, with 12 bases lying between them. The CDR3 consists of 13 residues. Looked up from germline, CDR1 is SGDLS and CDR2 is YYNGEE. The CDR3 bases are TGTGCCAGCAGCCGCAAGGACAGTTACGAGCAGTACTTC. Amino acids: CASSRKDSYEQYF.

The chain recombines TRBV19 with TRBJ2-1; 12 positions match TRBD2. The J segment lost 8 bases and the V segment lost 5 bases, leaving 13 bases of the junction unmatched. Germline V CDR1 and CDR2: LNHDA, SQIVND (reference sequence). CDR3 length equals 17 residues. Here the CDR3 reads CASSSILLAGGVYEQFF. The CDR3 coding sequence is TGTGCCAGTAGTTCCATTCTACTAGCGGGAGGTGTATATGAGCAGTTCTTC.

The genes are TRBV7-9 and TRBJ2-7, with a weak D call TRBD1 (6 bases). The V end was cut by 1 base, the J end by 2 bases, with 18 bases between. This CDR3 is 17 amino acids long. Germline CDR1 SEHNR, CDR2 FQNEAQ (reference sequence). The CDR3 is CASSLGVGAQATYEQYF. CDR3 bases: TGTGCCAGCAGCTTAGGGGTGGGGGCCCAAGCAACCTACGAGCAGTACTTC.

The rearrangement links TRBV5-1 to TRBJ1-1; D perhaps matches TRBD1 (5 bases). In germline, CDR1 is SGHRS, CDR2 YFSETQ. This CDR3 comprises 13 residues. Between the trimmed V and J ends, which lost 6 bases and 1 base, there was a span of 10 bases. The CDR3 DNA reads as TGCGCCAGCACCGGGGACGGGAACACTGAAGCTTTCTTT. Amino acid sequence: CASTGDGNTEAFF.

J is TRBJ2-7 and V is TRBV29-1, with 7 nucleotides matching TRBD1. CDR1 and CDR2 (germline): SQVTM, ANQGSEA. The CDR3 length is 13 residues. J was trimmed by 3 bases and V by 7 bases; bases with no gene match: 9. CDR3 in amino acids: CSAGEGGNYEQYF. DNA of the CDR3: TGCAGCGCTGGAGAAGGGGGCAACTACGAGCAGTACTTC.

The CDR3 DNA is TGCGCCAGCAGCCAAGAGTTTCGGACCATATATTTT. Protein sequence: CASSQEFRTIYF. The V and J genes are TRBV4-1 and TRBJ1-3, with no clear D. V gave up 0 bases and J gave up 10 bases, with 7 bases separating them. There are 12 residues in the CDR3. The germline V gene has CDR1 MGHRA and CDR2 YSYEKL.

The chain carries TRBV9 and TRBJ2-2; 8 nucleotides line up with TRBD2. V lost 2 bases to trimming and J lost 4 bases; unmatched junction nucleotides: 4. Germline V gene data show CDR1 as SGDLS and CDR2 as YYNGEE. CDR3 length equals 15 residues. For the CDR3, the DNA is TGTGCCAGCAGCGTGGCGGGGACTAGCACCGGGGAGCTGTTTTTT. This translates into CASSVAGTSTGELFF.

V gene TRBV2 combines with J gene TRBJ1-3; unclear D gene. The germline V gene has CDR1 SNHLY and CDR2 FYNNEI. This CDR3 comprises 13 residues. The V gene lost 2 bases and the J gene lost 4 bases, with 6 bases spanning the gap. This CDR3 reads CASSESRGNTIYF. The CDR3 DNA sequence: TGTGCCAGCAGTGAATCCCGGGGAAACACCATATATTTT.

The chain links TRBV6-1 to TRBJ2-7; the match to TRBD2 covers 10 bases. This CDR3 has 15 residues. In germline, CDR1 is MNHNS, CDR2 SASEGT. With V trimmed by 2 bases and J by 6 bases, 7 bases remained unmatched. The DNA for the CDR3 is TGTGCCAGCAGTGAACTAGCGGGAGTTTCGCGCGAGCAGTACTTC. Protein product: CASSELAGVSREQYF.

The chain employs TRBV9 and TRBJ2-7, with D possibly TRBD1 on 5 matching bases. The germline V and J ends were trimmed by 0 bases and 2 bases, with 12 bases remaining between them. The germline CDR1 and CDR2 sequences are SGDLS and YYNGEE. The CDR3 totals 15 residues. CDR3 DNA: TGTGCCAGCAGCGTAGGCAGGGTAGGAACCTACGAGCAGTACTTC. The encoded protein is CASSVGRVGTYEQYF.

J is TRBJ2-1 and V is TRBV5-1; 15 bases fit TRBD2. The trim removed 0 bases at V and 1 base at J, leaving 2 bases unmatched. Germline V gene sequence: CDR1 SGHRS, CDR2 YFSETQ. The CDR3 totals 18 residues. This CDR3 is CASSLGTSGRASYNEQFF. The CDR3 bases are TGCGCCAGCAGCTTGGGGACTAGCGGGAGGGCATCCTACAATGAGCAGTTCTTC.

The CDR3 loop reads CASSRQGINEKLFF. CDR3 bases: TGTGCCAGCAGTAGACAGGGGATTAATGAAAAACTGTTTTTT. The chain carries TRBV2 and TRBJ1-4; 8 positions match TRBD1. The length of the CDR3 is 14 residues. Germline V gene lookup returns CDR1 SNHLY and CDR2 FYNNEI. Losses at the gene ends were 5 bases for V and 4 bases for J; bases not matched to a gene: 3.

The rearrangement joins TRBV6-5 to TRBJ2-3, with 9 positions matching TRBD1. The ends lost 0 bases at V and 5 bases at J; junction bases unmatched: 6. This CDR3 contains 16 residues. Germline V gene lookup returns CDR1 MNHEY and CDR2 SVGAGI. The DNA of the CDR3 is TGTGCCAGCAGTTACTCGGGACAGGGTATAGGAGATACGCAGTATTTT. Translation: CASSYSGQGIGDTQYF.

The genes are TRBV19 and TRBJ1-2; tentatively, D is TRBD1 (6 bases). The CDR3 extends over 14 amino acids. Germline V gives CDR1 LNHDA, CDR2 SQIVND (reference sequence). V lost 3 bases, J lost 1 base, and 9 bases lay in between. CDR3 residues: CASSILDSNYGYTF. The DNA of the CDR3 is TGTGCCAGTAGTATTTTGGACAGTAACTATGGCTACACCTTC.

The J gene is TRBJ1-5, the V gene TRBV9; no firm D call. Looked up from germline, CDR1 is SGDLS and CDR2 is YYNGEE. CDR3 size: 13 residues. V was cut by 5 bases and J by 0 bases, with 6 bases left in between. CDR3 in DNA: TGTGCCAGCAGTGCCCTTAGCAATCAGCCCCAGCATTTT. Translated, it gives CASSALSNQPQHF. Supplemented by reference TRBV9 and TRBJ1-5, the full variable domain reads DSGVTQTPKHLITATGQRVTLRCSPRSGDLSVYWYQQSLDQGLQFLIQYYNGEERAKGNILERFSAQQFPDLHSELNLSSLELGDSALYFCASSALSNQPQHFGDGTRLSIL.

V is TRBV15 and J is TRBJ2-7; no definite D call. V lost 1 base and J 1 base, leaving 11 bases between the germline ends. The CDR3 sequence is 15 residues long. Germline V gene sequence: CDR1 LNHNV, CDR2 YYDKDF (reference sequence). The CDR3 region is CATSRGRLLSYEQYF. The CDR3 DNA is TGTGCCACCAGCAGAGGACGGTTACTATCCTACGAGCAGTACTTC.

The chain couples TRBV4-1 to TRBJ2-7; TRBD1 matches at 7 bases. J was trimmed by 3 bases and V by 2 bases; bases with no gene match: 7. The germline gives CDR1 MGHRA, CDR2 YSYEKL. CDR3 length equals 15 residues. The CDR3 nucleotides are TGCGCCAGCAGCCAAAACCCGGGACAGTTCTACGAGCAGTACTTC. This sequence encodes CASSQNPGQFYEQYF.

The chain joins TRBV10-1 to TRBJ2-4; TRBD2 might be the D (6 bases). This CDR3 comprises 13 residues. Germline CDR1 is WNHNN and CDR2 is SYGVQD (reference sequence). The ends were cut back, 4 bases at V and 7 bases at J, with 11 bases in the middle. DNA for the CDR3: TGCGCCAGCAGTGGATCGGGGGAGAACATTCAGTACTTC. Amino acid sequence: CASSGSGENIQYF.

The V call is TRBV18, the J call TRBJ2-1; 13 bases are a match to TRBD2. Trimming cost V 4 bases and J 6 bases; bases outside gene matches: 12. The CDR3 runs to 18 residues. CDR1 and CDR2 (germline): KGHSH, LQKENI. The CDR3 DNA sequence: TGTGCCAGCTCACTGCCTATTCGTACTAGCGGGAGGGCCAATGAGCAGTTCTTC. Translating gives CASSLPIRTSGRANEQFF.

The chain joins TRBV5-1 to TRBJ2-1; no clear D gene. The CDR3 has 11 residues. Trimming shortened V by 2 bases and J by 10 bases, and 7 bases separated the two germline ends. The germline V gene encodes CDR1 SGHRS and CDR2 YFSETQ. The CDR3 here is CASSLVAEQFF. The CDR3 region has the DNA TGCGCCAGCAGCTTAGTTGCCGAGCAGTTCTTC.

CDR3 nucleotide sequence: TGTGCCAGCAGCTTGGATATATACGCTGGCGAGCAGTACTTC. Encoded protein: CASSLDIYAGEQYF. The chain has TRBV5-4 and TRBJ2-7; D is ambiguous. Germline V lookup: CDR1 SGHNT, CDR2 YYREEE (reference sequence). The CDR3 runs 14 residues. Between the trimmed V and J ends, which lost 0 bases and 6 bases, there was a span of 13 bases. Based on the CDR3 plus reference TRBV5-4 and TRBJ2-7, the full variable domain is ETGVTQSPTHLIKTRGQQVTLRCSSQSGHNTVSWYQQALGQGPQFIFQYYREEENGRGNFPPRFSGLQFPNYSSELNVNALELDDSALYLCASSLDIYAGEQYFGPGTRLTVT.

CDR3 amino acids: CASSDWVRGTGELFF. In nucleotides, the CDR3 is TGTGCCAGCAGTGATTGGGTTAGGGGGACCGGGGAGCTGTTTTTT. The chain joins TRBV25-1 to TRBJ2-2; D may be TRBD1 (6 bases). The germline V gene encodes CDR1 MGHDK and CDR2 SYGVNS. The V gene lost 3 bases and the J gene lost 5 bases, with 13 bases spanning the gap. The CDR3 length is 15 residues.